The TCR beta chain under discussion was sequenced for a study of chemoradiotherapy in HPV16-positive cancers. Study at large: Candidate HPV-specific clones and shared TCR motifs came from a couple of HPV16-positive patients.

Profiled with immunoSEQ multiplex PCR; TCRdb holds only in-frame clones, not every one. In the table there are 620 or so clones, about 80% of which are singletons. Trimming took off 4 bases at V and 2 bases at J, with 20 bases between the two ends. Looked up from germline, CDR1 is MNHNS and CDR2 is SASEGT. The CDR3 runs to 17 residues. Sequenced material: tumor tissue, taken from a patient who underwent chemoradiotherapy. The rearrangement uses TRBV6-1 and TRBJ1-2; TRBD1 might be the D (6 bases). This clonotype was sampled from a human donor with HPV-associated anogenital cancer. The CDR3 loop is CASSVVSGQGTNYGYTF. CDR3 sequence (DNA): TGTGCCAGCAGTGTTGTGTCGGGCCAGGGGACAAACTATGGCTACACCTTC.